The T cell receptor (beta chain) described here comes from a study of T cell responses to AZD1222 COVID-19 vaccine. The CDR3 spans 15 residues. Libraries were prepared by immunoSEQ multiplex PCR; TCRdb keeps only in-frame clonotypes and omits some of them. Here the sample spans some 120,000 clones, around 85% being singletons. The clonotype comes from an adult in good health. The source material was peripheral blood, sampled on day 0 of AZD1222 vaccination. The chain employs TRBV21-1 and TRBJ2-1; the table's D call, TRBD2, has no DNA check behind it. TRBV21-1 is recorded as a pseudogene. The CDR3: CASSTAGGLHNEQFF. DNA for the CDR3: TGTGCCAGCAGCACTGCGGGGGGGCTCCACAATGAGCAGTTCTTC.